This T cell receptor beta chain originates from a study of blood T cell repertoires in COVID-19. About the research overall: Samples of COVID-19 (acute and convalescent) were obtained from the United States, Italy and Spain. In each case, the material was cDNA or gDNA derived from T cells, B-cell-depleted T cells, or PBMCs.

Trimming stripped 3 bases from V and 3 bases from J, with 12 bases between. Germline V gene lookup returns CDR1 MNHNS and CDR2 SASEGT. The CDR3 has 15 residues. It was during active infection that Seattle patients were enrolled and then longitudinally followed. In the original analysis: Reference gene primer amplification gave nucleated cell count estimates. Repertoires were generated with immunoSEQ multiplex PCR, while TCRdb's copy carries only in-frame clones and drops some. V and J calls and clone size follow that table, whereas D and trimming were derived from the DNA. The profile shows hundreds of thousands of clones, over 80% of them singletons.

Sequenced sample: peripheral blood. This receptor was taken from a woman aged 45 to 65 with COVID-19, enrolled during active disease. The V and J genes are TRBV6-1 and TRBJ1-3, with D possibly matching TRBD1 (5 bases). CDR3 in DNA: TGTGCCAGCAGTGAGGTGGGGGGTATTGGAAACACCATATATTTT. Its translation: CASSEVGGIGNTIYF.